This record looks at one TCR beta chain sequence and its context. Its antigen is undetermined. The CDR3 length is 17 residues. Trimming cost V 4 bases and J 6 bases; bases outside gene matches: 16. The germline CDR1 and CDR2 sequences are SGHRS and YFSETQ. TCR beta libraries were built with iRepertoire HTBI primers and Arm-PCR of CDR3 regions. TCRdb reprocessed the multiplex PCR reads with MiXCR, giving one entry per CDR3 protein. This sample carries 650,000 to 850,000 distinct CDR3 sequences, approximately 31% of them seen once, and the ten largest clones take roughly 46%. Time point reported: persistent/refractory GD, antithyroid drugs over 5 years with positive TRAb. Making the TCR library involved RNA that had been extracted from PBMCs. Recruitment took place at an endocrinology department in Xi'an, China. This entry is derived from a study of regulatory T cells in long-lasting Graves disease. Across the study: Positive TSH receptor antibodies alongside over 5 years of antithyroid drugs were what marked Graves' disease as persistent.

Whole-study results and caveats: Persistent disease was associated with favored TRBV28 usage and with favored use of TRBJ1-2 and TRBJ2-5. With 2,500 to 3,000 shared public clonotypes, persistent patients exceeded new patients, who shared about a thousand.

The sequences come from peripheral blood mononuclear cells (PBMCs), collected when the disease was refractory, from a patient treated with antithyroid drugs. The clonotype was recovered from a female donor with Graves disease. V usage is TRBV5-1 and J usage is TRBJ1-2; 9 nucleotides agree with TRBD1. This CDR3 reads CASSPDGTGTVVHGYTF. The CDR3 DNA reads TGCGCCAGCAGCCCGGACGGGACAGGGACGGTCGTACATGGCTACACCTTC. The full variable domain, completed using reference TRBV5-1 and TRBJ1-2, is KAGVTQTPRYLIKTRGQQVTLSCSPISGHRSVSWYQQTPGQGLQFLFEYFSETQRNKGNFPGRFSGRQFSNSRSEMNVSTLELGDSALYLCASSPDGTGTVVHGYTFGSGTRLTVV.